The 15 T cell receptor beta chains below all came from one sample that was sequenced in a study of Ad26.COV2.S vaccination and SARS-CoV-2 variants. Treatment given: 19 received Ad26.COV2.S at low or high dose, single or two shots; several received placebo; per-sample allocation not given. The samples date from day 63 after the first vaccine or placebo injection. The assay was immunoSEQ multiplex PCR, and TCRdb's table has in-frame clones only and misses some. This table has about 390,000 clones, 88% appearing once. The sequencing used peripheral blood, collected in a trial of Ad26.COV2.S vaccine versus placebo. The receptors derive from a person between 18 and 65 years old who received the Ad26.COV2.S COVID-19 vaccine or a placebo.

The chain is built from TRBV11-2 and TRBJ1-2; no firm D call. The V and J ends lost 2 bases and 2 bases respectively, with 12 bases between them. The germline CDR1 and CDR2 sequences are SGHAT and FQNNGV. The CDR3 contains 15 residues. This CDR3 is CASSLSPTGNYGYTF. The DNA for the CDR3 is TGTGCCAGCAGCTTAAGTCCGACGGGAAACTATGGCTACACCTTC.

This clone was found once. This rearrangement joins TRBV2 to TRBJ1-1, with D possibly matching TRBD1 (6 bases). V lost 8 bases, J lost 7 bases, and 17 bases lay in between. Germline loops: CDR1 SNHLY, CDR2 FYNNEI. The CDR3 runs 13 residues. This CDR3 reads CASDRGGAGEAFF. In nucleotides, the CDR3 is TGTGCCAGCGACCGTGGGGGGGCAGGTGAAGCTTTCTTT.

This chain uses TRBV5-4 with TRBJ2-2; tentative D call: TRBD2 (7 bases). CDR1 is SGHNT, CDR2 YYREEE, per germline (reference sequence). The CDR3 contains 16 residues. The V and J ends lost 3 bases and 5 bases respectively, with 17 bases between them. In nucleotides, the CDR3 is TGTGCCAGCAGCTATGGGGAGGGGGTAGAAACCGGGGAGCTGTTTTTT. Amino acid sequence: CASSYGEGVETGELFF.

V usage is TRBV7-8 and J usage is TRBJ1-2, with a tentative D call TRBD1 (6 bases). Germline V lookup: CDR1 SGHVS, CDR2 FQNEAQ. V was shortened by 3 bases and J by 4 bases, with 12 bases between the two germline ends. CDR3 length equals 14 residues. CDR3 nucleotide sequence: TGTGCCAGCAGCTTTAGGACAGACCGCTATGGCTACACCTTC. Its protein product is CASSFRTDRYGYTF.

The V call is TRBV5-5, the J call TRBJ2-3; 7 bases line up with TRBD1. The CDR3 runs 13 residues. The junction had 5 bases not matched to a gene; V was cut back by 4 bases and J by 6 bases. From germline, CDR1 is SGHKS and CDR2 YYEKEE (reference sequence). This chain's CDR3 is CASSGTGADTQYF. In DNA, the CDR3 is TGTGCCAGCAGCGGAACAGGGGCGGATACGCAGTATTTT.

J is TRBJ2-1 and V is TRBV15; 8 bases agree with TRBD2. Germline-derived CDR1 and CDR2 are LNHNV and YYDKDF (reference sequence). The CDR3 loop spans 17 amino acids. After removal of 3 bases from V and 4 bases from J, the junction contained 11 bases not matched to a gene. The CDR3 reads CATSRPPLAGLYNEQFF. CDR3 sequence (DNA): TGTGCCACCAGCAGGCCCCCTCTAGCGGGTCTTTACAATGAGCAGTTCTTC.

The chain has TRBV27 and TRBJ2-7; D is ambiguous. Trimming took 5 bases from V and 4 from J, leaving 9 bases between them. This CDR3 has 12 residues. CDR1 and CDR2 from the germline V gene are MNHEY and SMNVEV (reference sequence). CDR3 DNA sequence: TGTGCCAGCAGTCCCCTCGGGTACGAGCAGTACTTC. This gives the protein CASSPLGYEQYF.

The CDR3 sequence: CSASSGYGNQPQHF. Written as DNA, the CDR3 is TGCAGTGCTAGTTCGGGATACGGCAATCAGCCCCAGCATTTT. The chain is built from TRBV20-1 and TRBJ1-5; D gene uncertain. Germline CDR1 DFQATT, CDR2 SNEGSKA (reference sequence). The CDR3 runs 14 residues. Between the trimmed V and J ends, which lost 3 bases and 2 bases, there was a span of 11 bases.

This chain connects TRBV28 to TRBJ2-1, with 13 bases matching TRBD2. V trimming: 1 base; J trimming: 5 bases; junction bases outside the gene matches: 8. The CDR3 contains 18 residues. Germline CDR1 and CDR2: MDHEN and SYDVKM. The CDR3 protein is CASSLFWTSGGLNNEQFF. In DNA form, the CDR3 reads TGTGCCAGCAGTTTATTCTGGACTAGCGGGGGCCTTAACAATGAGCAGTTCTTC.

The rearrangement uses TRBV5-4 and TRBJ1-4; D possibly corresponds to TRBD1 (6 bases). Trimming took off 4 bases at V and 3 bases at J, with 10 bases between the two ends. CDR3 length: 14 residues. Germline V gives CDR1 SGHNT, CDR2 YYREEE (reference sequence). In nucleotides, the CDR3 is TGTGCCAGCAGCCTGGGGGGGCCTAATGAAAAACTGTTTTTT. This sequence encodes CASSLGGPNEKLFF.

J is TRBJ2-1 and V is TRBV3-1 (or the pseudogene TRBV3-2); 11 bases are a match to TRBD2. The germline V gene has CDR1 LGHDT and CDR2 YNNKEL (reference sequence). The CDR3 loop spans 17 amino acids. With 6 bases clipped from V and 3 bases from J, the junction kept 10 bases outside the gene matches. This CDR3 is CASSLTSGELYYNEQFF. CDR3 coding DNA: TGTGCCAGCAGTTTGACTAGCGGGGAGCTCTACTACAATGAGCAGTTCTTC.

The chain combines TRBV6-5 with TRBJ2-7; TRBD1 matches 9 bases. J was trimmed by 4 bases and V by 6 bases; bases with no gene match: 4. This CDR3 has 13 residues. CDR1 MNHEY and CDR2 SVGAGI come from the germline V gene. The DNA for the CDR3 is TGTGCCAGCAGGACAGGGGGGGCGTACGAGCAGTACTTC. This gives the protein CASRTGGAYEQYF.

The chain employs TRBV7-9 and TRBJ2-7; D might be TRBD1 (5 bases). CDR1 and CDR2 (germline): SEHNR, FQNEAQ (reference sequence). CDR3 size: 14 residues. Trimming stripped 8 bases from V and 5 bases from J, with 19 bases between. CDR3 residues: CASANLGQSHEQYF. The CDR3 DNA reads TGTGCCAGCGCCAACTTAGGACAATCTCACGAGCAGTACTTC. Together with reference TRBV7-9 and TRBJ2-7, the CDR3 gives the full variable domain: DTGVSQNPRHKITKRGQNVTFRCDPISEHNRLYWYRQTLGQGPEFLTYFQNEAQLEKSRLLSDRFSAERPKGSFSTLEIQRTEQGDSAMYLCASANLGQSHEQYFGPGTRLTVT.

This clone has at least ten counts. V and J are TRBV9 and TRBJ2-3; TRBD2 agrees at 11 bases. J gave up 6 bases and V 4 bases, and 13 bases lay outside the gene matches. Germline V gene data show CDR1 as SGDLS and CDR2 as YYNGEE. The CDR3 spans 17 residues. The CDR3 DNA follows: TGTGCCAGCAGCCTCGTGGGGCTAGCGGGGGGTGTTGATACGCAGTATTTT. It translates to CASSLVGLAGGVDTQYF.

The chain joins TRBV5-4 to TRBJ2-1; weak D call: TRBD2 (5 bases). This CDR3 is 14 amino acids long. Germline CDR1 and CDR2: SGHNT and YYREEE (reference sequence). The ends were cut back, 4 bases at V and 4 bases at J, with 12 bases in the middle. CDR3 in amino acids: CASSPADSYNEQFF. CDR3 coding DNA: TGTGCCAGCAGCCCGGCGGACTCTTACAATGAGCAGTTCTTC.